This passage covers 21 T cell receptor beta chains from one sample sequenced in a study of cytomegalovirus exposure and HLA in healthy donors. Vbeta (60) and Jbeta (13) primers were used in the PCR. Measured with immunoSEQ multiplex PCR; TCRdb has only the in-frame clones, and not every one. The sample lists roughly 100,000 clones, over 75% occurring once. Sequencing input: PBMCs. The receptors were sampled from a man younger than 45 in good health and CMV-seropositive.

The chain links TRBV19 to TRBJ1-4; D is ambiguous. V was pared by 1 base and J by 8 bases, with 11 bases between. CDR1 is LNHDA, CDR2 SQIVND, per germline (reference sequence). This CDR3 is 14 amino acids long. The CDR3 DNA follows: TGTGCCAGTAGTATAGCGGGGATTGGCGAAAAACTGTTTTTT. The encoded protein is CASSIAGIGEKLFF. The entire variable domain, with the rest obtained from reference TRBV19 and TRBJ1-4, is as follows: DGGITQSPKYLFRKEGQNVTLSCEQNLNHDAMYWYRQDPGQGLRLIYYSQIVNDFQKGDIAEGYSVSREKKESFPLTVTSAQKNPTAFYLCASSIAGIGEKLFFGSGTQLSVL.

CDR3 amino acids: CASRIELGSTDTQYF. DNA of the CDR3: TGTGCCAGCAGGATAGAACTCGGGTCCACAGATACGCAGTATTTT. The chain employs TRBV7-2 and TRBJ2-3; D remains ambiguous. The CDR3 loop spans 15 amino acids. The germline CDR1 and CDR2 sequences are SGHTA and FQGNSA. The V and J ends lost 6 bases and 2 bases respectively, with 15 bases between them.

V gene TRBV27 combines with J gene TRBJ2-2; 12 nucleotides align to TRBD2. The V and J ends lost 5 bases and 6 bases, in that order; junction bases with no gene match: 7. The CDR3 has 16 amino acids. Per germline, CDR1 MNHEY and CDR2 SMNVEV (reference sequence). The CDR3 reads CASSPLLAGGPGELFF. CDR3 sequence (DNA): TGTGCCAGCAGTCCCCTGCTAGCGGGAGGGCCCGGGGAGCTGTTTTTT.

This clone was recorded many times. CDR3 protein: CASSPRIGGGYNEQFF. The CDR3 DNA is TGTGCCAGCAGCCCCCGGATAGGAGGAGGCTACAATGAGCAGTTCTTC. The rearrangement joins TRBV7-2 to TRBJ2-1, with D perhaps TRBD2 (5 bases). This CDR3 region has 16 residues. The V end lost 5 bases, the J end lost 3 bases, and 17 bases lay between the germline ends. In germline, CDR1 is SGHTA, CDR2 FQGNSA.

This clone occurred once. The V call is TRBV5-6, the J call TRBJ1-5; 8 bases are a match to TRBD1. With 3 bases clipped from V and 0 bases from J, the junction kept 11 bases outside the gene matches. Germline values: CDR1 SGHDT, CDR2 YYEEEE. The CDR3 is 18 residues long. CDR3: CASSSSGQGLNSNQPQHF. CDR3 in DNA: TGTGCCAGCAGCTCTTCCGGACAGGGACTTAATAGCAATCAGCCCCAGCATTTT.

J is TRBJ2-7 and V is TRBV14; the match to TRBD1 covers 7 bases. With V trimmed by 1 base and J by 0 bases, 9 bases remained unmatched. The CDR3 has 17 amino acids. Germline CDR1 is SGHDN and CDR2 is FVKESK. CDR3 DNA sequence: TGTGCCAGCAGCCAAGGGGCCGACAGGGTTCGCTCCTACGAGCAGTACTTC. Translating gives CASSQGADRVRSYEQYF.

This chain joins TRBV7-9 and TRBJ2-3; 10 bases map to TRBD2. In germline, CDR1 is SEHNR, CDR2 FQNEAQ (reference sequence). The CDR3 runs 16 residues. V was pared by 5 bases and J by 5 bases, with 10 bases of the junction left unmatched. As DNA, the CDR3 is TGTGCCAGCAGCCCAAGTTCAGCGGGGGGGAAAGATACGCAGTATTTT. Translating it yields CASSPSSAGGKDTQYF.

This chain links TRBV28 with TRBJ2-7; D might be TRBD2 (6 bases). V was trimmed by 6 bases and J by 4 bases, leaving 16 bases between them. Germline CDR1 and CDR2: MDHEN and SYDVKM. The CDR3 contains 14 residues. CDR3: CASRPGEALYEQYF. CDR3 nucleotides: TGTGCCAGCAGACCGGGGGAGGCCCTATACGAGCAGTACTTC.

This chain links TRBV5-4 with TRBJ2-3; the D gene is possibly TRBD1 (5 bases). The CDR3 spans 14 residues. Germline values: CDR1 SGHNT, CDR2 YYREEE (reference sequence). Trimming shortened V by 0 bases and J by 5 bases, and 10 bases separated the two germline ends. In nucleotides, the CDR3 is TGTGCCAGCAGCTTGGAGCAGGGTATAGATACGCAGTATTTT. This codes for CASSLEQGIDTQYF. The whole variable domain, filled in from reference TRBV5-4 and TRBJ2-3, reads ETGVTQSPTHLIKTRGQQVTLRCSSQSGHNTVSWYQQALGQGPQFIFQYYREEENGRGNFPPRFSGLQFPNYSSELNVNALELDDSALYLCASSLEQGIDTQYFGPGTRLTVL.

This clone has just one count. This chain uses TRBV10-3 with TRBJ1-5; no clear D. The germline CDR1 and CDR2 sequences are ENHRY and SYGVKD. This CDR3 spans 13 amino acids. Trimming left V 10 bases short and J 3 bases short, with 13 bases between. CDR3 bases: TGTGCCACCGGGAAGGGATCCAATCAGCCCCAGCATTTT. Amino acid sequence: CATGKGSNQPQHF.

The V gene is TRBV6-5, the J gene TRBJ1-2; tentatively, D is TRBD1 (6 bases). CDR3 length: 13 amino acids. Per the germline V gene, CDR1 is MNHEY and CDR2 is SVGAGI. The V gene lost 6 bases and the J gene lost 2 bases, with 10 bases spanning the gap. CDR3 in amino acids: CASRDSLNYGYTF. In nucleotides, the CDR3 is TGTGCCAGCAGGGACAGCTTAAACTATGGCTACACCTTC.

The table lists this clone with a few counts. The chain uses TRBV10-3 and TRBJ1-2; 11 bases fit TRBD1. Germline CDR1 and CDR2: ENHRY and SYGVKD. V shed 0 bases, J shed 3 bases, and the junction held 3 bases outside the gene matches. The CDR3 consists of 16 residues. The CDR3 nucleotides read TGTGCCATCAGTGAGTCGGGGACAGGGGGTGACTATGGCTACACCTTC. Its protein product is CAISESGTGGDYGYTF.

On this clone itself: Given a far larger clone just one base away, this is likely a sequencing read error. Distinct nucleotide sequences in the sample also encode this CDR3. This chain joins TRBV4-1 and TRBJ2-1; D unclear. Germline V lookup: CDR1 MGHRA, CDR2 YSYEKL. The CDR3 has 14 residues. V gave up 4 bases and J gave up 4 bases, with 11 bases separating them. The CDR3 DNA is TGCGCCAGCAGCCTAAGTGGGCCGTACAATGAGCAGTTCTTC. This gives the protein CASSLSGPYNEQFF.

The gene calls are TRBV7-9 and TRBJ2-1; tentative D call: TRBD2 (6 bases). Germline V gene lookup returns CDR1 SEHNR and CDR2 FQNEAQ (reference sequence). V lost 4 bases, J lost 4 bases, and 17 bases lay in between. CDR3 length: 16 residues. The CDR3 DNA reads as TGTGCCAGCAGCTCCGAAGGGACTCTAAAGTACAATGAGCAGTTCTTC. It yields the protein CASSSEGTLKYNEQFF.

This chain joins TRBV7-3 and TRBJ2-2; 7 bases are a match to TRBD2. V shed 0 bases, J shed 0 bases, and the junction held 7 bases outside the gene matches. Germline V gene sequence: CDR1 SGHTA, CDR2 FQGTGA. This CDR3 has 18 amino acids. As DNA, the CDR3 is TGTGCCAGCAGCTTAACGCGGAGCGGGGCGTCGAACACCGGGGAGCTGTTTTTT. Translating gives CASSLTRSGASNTGELFF.

The rearrangement links TRBV29-1 to TRBJ2-5, with no clear D. This CDR3 has 11 amino acids. CDR1 is SQVTM, CDR2 ANQGSEA, per germline. V was shortened by 3 bases and J by 3 bases, with 5 bases between the two germline ends. CDR3 nucleotides: TGCAGCGTTGAGCCGGAAGAGACCCAGTACTTC. Translated: CSVEPEETQYF.

V gene TRBV6-1 combines with J gene TRBJ1-2; D is possibly TRBD1 (6 bases). The V and J ends lost 6 bases and 10 bases respectively, with 18 bases between them. Germline values: CDR1 MNHNS, CDR2 SASEGT. This CDR3 has 13 amino acids. The chain's CDR3 is CASRGAGIGDYTF. As DNA, the CDR3 is TGTGCCAGCAGGGGGGCAGGGATTGGTGACTACACCTTC.

The rearrangement uses TRBV5-6 and TRBJ1-5; possibly TRBD1 for D (6 bases). CDR3 length: 14 amino acids. Germline CDR1 and CDR2: SGHDT and YYEEEE. With 5 bases removed from V and 4 bases from J, the gap between germline ends came to 13 bases. CDR3 bases: TGTGCCAGCAGTACGGGACAAACAAATCAGCCCCAGCATTTT. Translated, it gives CASSTGQTNQPQHF.

The chain uses TRBV4-2 and TRBJ1-1; 9 bases line up with TRBD1. Germline values: CDR1 LGHNA, CDR2 YNFKEQ. Unmatched junction bases numbered 5, after V lost 5 bases and J lost 1 base. The CDR3 loop spans 15 amino acids. The CDR3 region has the DNA TGTGCCAGCAGCATAGTGACAGGGGGGAACACTGAAGCTTTCTTT. Amino acid sequence: CASSIVTGGNTEAFF.

This clone was observed a single time. The V call is TRBV7-9, the J call TRBJ1-1; 9 bases align to TRBD1. The germline V gene encodes CDR1 SEHNR and CDR2 FQNEAQ (reference sequence). J gave up 4 bases and V 8 bases, and 8 bases lay outside the gene matches. The CDR3 totals 14 residues. The CDR3 region has the DNA TGTGCCAGCCGCGAGCGGACAGGGGTCACTGAAGCTTTCTTT. It codes for CASRERTGVTEAFF.

This chain joins TRBV28 and TRBJ2-4; 8 bases are a match to TRBD2. This CDR3 is 15 amino acids long. Germline loops: CDR1 MDHEN, CDR2 SYDVKM. J gave up 7 bases and V 5 bases, and 10 bases lay outside the gene matches. The CDR3 protein is CASSPGGGFWNIQYF. Written as DNA, the CDR3 is TGTGCCAGCAGTCCGGGGGGGGGTTTTTGGAACATTCAGTACTTC.